This TCR beta chain was found in a study of cytomegalovirus exposure and HLA in healthy donors. Study-level background: One earlier analysis, a look at 150 million to 200 million T cells, found approximately 120 million unique TCR beta sequences.

CDR1 is MNHEY and CDR2 is SMNVEV in the germline V gene (reference sequence). This CDR3 comprises 15 residues. The V segment lost 8 bases and the J segment 2 bases; nucleotides outside the gene matches: 6. There are a few counts of this clone. The PCR ran on 60 Vbeta and 13 Jbeta primers. The method was immunoSEQ multiplex PCR; TCRdb's version includes in-frame clones alone and lacks a portion of them. The data hold around 110,000 clones, with around 60% observed a single time. The sequenced material came from PBMCs. The receptor was isolated from a woman aged 40 to 50 in good health and CMV-seropositive. This chain uses TRBV27 with TRBJ2-7; 13 nucleotides line up with TRBD2. The CDR3 bases are TGTGCCAGCGGTAGTGGGACTAGCGGGACCTACGAGCAGTACTTC. Its protein is CASGSGTSGTYEQYF.